Reported below is one T cell receptor (beta chain). The antigen is undetermined. The germline V gene has CDR1 SGHRS and CDR2 YFSETQ. CDR3 length equals 14 residues. The ends were cut back, 5 bases at V and 3 bases at J, with 11 bases in the middle. The record originates from a study of blood T cells in healthy people across ages. Total RNA, at least 5.5 micrograms per sample, came from PBMCs. Findings and caveats of the study: The percentage of naive T cells correlated strongly with TCR beta diversity.

A sample-barcoded 5' primer and a J-beta primer mix were used in a second PCR of about 7 to 11 cycles. All samples yielded 3 million or more CDR3-containing paired-end reads. MiXCR, applied by TCRdb to the 5' RACE reads, yields one record per CDR3 protein. The sample has roughly 500,000 distinct CDR3 sequences, about 26% seen once. Sequencing was done on a sample of blood. The chain combines TRBV5-1 with TRBJ1-4; possibly TRBD1 for D (5 bases). This clonotype originated in a woman aged 70 to 79 in good health. DNA for the CDR3: TGCGCCAGCAGTTATGACAGAGCTAATGAAAAACTGTTTTTT. It codes for CASSYDRANEKLFF.